Below are 12 T cell receptor beta chains sequenced from a single sample in a study of Graves' ophthalmopathy and Graves' hyperthyroidism. RNA transcripts yielded amplified TCR beta CDR3 regions. Following a first-round RT-PCR that used HTBI primers, a second-round multiplex PCR was carried out. TCRdb redid the calling of the multiplex PCR reads with MiXCR, one entry per CDR3 protein. The data show hundreds of thousands of distinct CDR3 sequences, around 40% seen once. The sequencing sample was made of peripheral blood. The receptors originated from an adult man with Graves' ophthalmopathy.

The J gene is TRBJ1-5, the V gene TRBV19; weak D call: TRBD1 (5 bases). Germline V gene sequence: CDR1 LNHDA, CDR2 SQIVND (reference sequence). V was trimmed by 5 bases and J by 2 bases, leaving 13 bases between them. This CDR3 region has 15 residues. This chain's CDR3 is CASSRGGDRNQPQHF. CDR3 nucleotides: TGTGCCAGTAGTCGTGGAGGGGACCGCAATCAGCCCCAGCATTTT.

The rearrangement joins TRBV11-1 to TRBJ2-5, with D perhaps matching TRBD2 (6 bases). In germline, CDR1 is SGHAT, CDR2 FQDESV (reference sequence). V was clipped by 5 bases and J by 2 bases, with 15 bases between them. There are 15 residues in the CDR3. In DNA form, the CDR3 reads TGTGCCAGCAGCCAAGGGACTGCGAAACAAGAGACCCAGTACTTC. Translation gives CASSQGTAKQETQYF.

The J gene is TRBJ1-2, the V gene TRBV29-1; D may be TRBD1 (5 bases). V was trimmed by 6 bases and J by 4 bases, leaving 12 bases between them. The CDR3 totals 12 residues. Germline values: CDR1 SQVTM, CDR2 ANQGSEA. The CDR3 protein is CSVGTYSYGYTF. Written as DNA, the CDR3 is TGCAGCGTCGGGACTTACTCCTATGGCTACACCTTC. The entire variable domain, with the rest obtained from reference TRBV29-1 and TRBJ1-2, is as follows: SAVISQKPSRDICQRGTSLTIQCQVDSQVTMMFWYRQQPGQSLTLIATANQGSEATYESGFVIDKFPISRPNLTFSTLTVSNMSPEDSSIYLCSVGTYSYGYTFGSGTRLTVV.

Note on this clonotype: This may stem from a read error, because a much larger clone lies one nucleotide away. The chain is built from TRBV10-1 and TRBJ2-2, with D tentatively TRBD1 or TRBD2 (5 bases each). This CDR3 comprises 14 residues. Germline V gene data show CDR1 as WNHNN and CDR2 as SYGVQD (reference sequence). The CDR3 is CASSESFGTGELVF. The CDR3 nucleotides read TGCGCCAGCAGTGAGTCGTTTGGGACCGGGGAGCTGGTTTTT.

In this sample, this clonotype turned up many times. CDR3 DNA sequence: TGTGCCAGCAGACTCTCCGGGACGGGGAACTATGGCTACACCTTC. It yields the protein CASRLSGTGNYGYTF. V usage is TRBV7-2 and J usage is TRBJ1-2; D is possibly TRBD1 (5 bases). The CDR3 sequence is 15 residues long. Between the trimmed V and J ends, which lost 6 bases and 2 bases, there was a span of 16 bases. Germline CDR1 and CDR2: SGHTA and FQGNSA.

In its sample, this clonotype was seen many times. J is TRBJ1-5 and V is TRBV2; no reliable D call. V was trimmed by 5 bases and J by 7 bases, leaving 12 bases between them. Germline CDR1 reads SNHLY; CDR2 reads FYNNEI. This CDR3 comprises 13 residues. As DNA, the CDR3 is TGTGCCAGCAGTCCTGGAGTTCGGCAGCCCCAGCATTTT. It codes for CASSPGVRQPQHF.

This clonotype showed up many times. The rearrangement uses TRBV10-2 and TRBJ2-7; D gene ambiguous. This CDR3 contains 13 residues. V was cut by 6 bases and J by 3 bases, with 12 bases left in between. CDR1 is WSHSY, CDR2 SAAADI, per germline. For the CDR3, the DNA is TGCGCCAGCAGGGTGGGCGGTAGCTACGAGCAGTACTTC. Its protein product is CASRVGGSYEQYF.

The rearrangement links TRBV19 to TRBJ2-7; D uncertain. CDR1 and CDR2 from the germline V gene are LNHDA and SQIVND (reference sequence). Between the trimmed V and J ends, which lost 5 bases and 3 bases, there was a span of 20 bases. The CDR3 spans 16 residues. CDR3 loop: CASSVTGFPGNYEQYF. The DNA for the CDR3 is TGTGCCAGTAGTGTAACCGGGTTCCCGGGCAACTACGAGCAGTACTTC.

This clonotype was picked up a small number of times. The chain recombines TRBV7-9 with TRBJ1-4, with TRBD1 matching over 7 bases. CDR3 length equals 16 residues. V was pared by 5 bases and J by 4 bases, with 10 bases of the junction left unmatched. The germline V gene encodes CDR1 SEHNR and CDR2 FQNEAQ (reference sequence). Written as DNA, the CDR3 is TGTGCCAGCAGCAGGGGGGACAGACAAAATAATGAAAAACTGTTTTTT. Amino acids: CASSRGDRQNNEKLFF.

This clonotype was counted a few times. This chain joins TRBV30 and TRBJ2-5; D is unclear. The CDR3 extends over 14 amino acids. CDR1 and CDR2 from the germline V gene are GTSNPN and SVGIG (reference sequence). Trimming shortened V by 0 bases and J by 5 bases, and 13 bases separated the two germline ends. DNA of the CDR3: TGTGCCTGGAGTGTATCCCCACAACTGGAGACCCAGTACTTC. This gives the protein CAWSVSPQLETQYF.

About this clonotype itself: This may stem from a read error, because a much larger clone lies one nucleotide away. V is TRBV2 and J is TRBJ1-4; D call uncertain. Germline V gives CDR1 SNHLY, CDR2 FYNNEI. The CDR3 contains 14 residues. In nucleotides, the CDR3 is TGTGCCGGCAGTAACAGCGGGTCTGGGGAAAAACTGTTTTTT. This codes for CAGSNSGSGEKLFF.

In this sample, this clonotype turned up many times. This rearrangement joins TRBV29-1 to TRBJ2-5; TRBD2 agrees at 10 bases. Trimming cost V 3 bases and J 7 bases; bases outside gene matches: 8. The CDR3 covers 14 residues. The germline V gene has CDR1 SQVTM and CDR2 ANQGSEA. DNA of the CDR3: TGCAGCGTTGACCTCCTAGCGGGAGAGGGGACCCAGTACTTC. Its translation is CSVDLLAGEGTQYF.